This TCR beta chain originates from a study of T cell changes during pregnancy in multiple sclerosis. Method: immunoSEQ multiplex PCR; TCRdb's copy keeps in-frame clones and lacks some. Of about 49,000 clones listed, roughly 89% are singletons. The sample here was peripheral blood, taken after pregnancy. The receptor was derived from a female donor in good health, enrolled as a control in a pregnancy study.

The CDR3 DNA sequence: TGTGCCATCAGTGAGCACAGGGCGGATACTGAAGCTTTCTTT. It encodes CAISEHRADTEAFF. The V gene is TRBV10-3, the J gene TRBJ1-1; TRBD1 might be the D (6 bases). CDR1 and CDR2 (germline): ENHRY, SYGVKD. This CDR3 spans 14 amino acids. Trimming took 2 bases from V and 5 from J, leaving 12 bases between them.